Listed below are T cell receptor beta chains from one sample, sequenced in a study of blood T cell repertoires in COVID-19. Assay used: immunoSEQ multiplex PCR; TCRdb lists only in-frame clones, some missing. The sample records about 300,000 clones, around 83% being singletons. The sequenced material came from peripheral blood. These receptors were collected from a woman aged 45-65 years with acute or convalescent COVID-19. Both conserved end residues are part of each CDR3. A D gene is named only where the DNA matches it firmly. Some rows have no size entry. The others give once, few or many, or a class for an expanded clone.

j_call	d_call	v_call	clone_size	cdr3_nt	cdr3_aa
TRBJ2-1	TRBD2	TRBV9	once	TGTGCCAGCAGCGTAGGGGGGACTAGCTTCAATGAGCAGTTCTTC	CASSVGGTSFNEQFF
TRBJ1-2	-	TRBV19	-	TGTGCCAGTAGTCCACAGGGACGTGGGTTCTATGGCTACACCTTC	CASSPQGRGFYGYTF
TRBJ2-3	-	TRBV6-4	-	TGTGCCAGCAGCCCGGGGGACACAGATACGCAGTATTTT	CASSPGDTDTQYF
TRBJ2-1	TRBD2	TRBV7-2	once	TGTGCCAGCAGCCCGGCCAGGCGGTCTAGCGGGCTAAATGAGCAGTTCTTC	CASSPARRSSGLNEQFF
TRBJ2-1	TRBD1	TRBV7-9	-	TGTGCCAGCAGCTTTATACCCGACAGGGTCGAGCAGTTCTTC	CASSFIPDRVEQFF
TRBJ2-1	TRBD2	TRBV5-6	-	TGTGCCAGCAGGACCAGACTAGCGAGTGAGCAGTTCTTC	CASRTRLASEQFF
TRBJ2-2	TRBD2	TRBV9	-	TGTGCCAGCAGCGTAGCGGTAGCGGGGGTATCCGGGGAGCTGTTTTTT	CASSVAVAGVSGELFF
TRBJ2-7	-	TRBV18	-	TGTGCCAGCTCACCACCTGGGGGGAAGGAGCAGTACTTC	CASSPPGGKEQYF
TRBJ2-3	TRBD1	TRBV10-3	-	TGTGCCATCAGTGAGGGACAGGGCGCAGATACGCAGTATTTT	CAISEGQGADTQYF
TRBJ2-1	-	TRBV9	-	TGTGCCAGCAGGCCCCGGACATCCAACAATGAGCAGTTCTTC	CASRPRTSNNEQFF
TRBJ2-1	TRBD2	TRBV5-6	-	TGTGCCAGCAGCTCCGGGACTAGGTTTTACAATGAGCAGTTCTTC	CASSSGTRFYNEQFF
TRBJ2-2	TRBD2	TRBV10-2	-	TGCGCCAGCAGAGAGCGGGGGGGCCTGACCGGGGAGCTGTTTTTT	CASRERGGLTGELFF
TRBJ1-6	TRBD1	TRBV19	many	TGTGCCAGTAAGGGGACAGCCCCGAATAATTCACCCCTCCACTTT	CASKGTAPNNSPLHF
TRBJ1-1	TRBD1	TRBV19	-	TGTGCCAGTAGTACCCGGGACAGCATGAACACTGAAGCTTTCTTT	CASSTRDSMNTEAFF
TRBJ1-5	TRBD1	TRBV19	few	TGTGCCAGTAACCCGGGACAGGGGGACTATCAGCCCCAGCATTTT	CASNPGQGDYQPQHF
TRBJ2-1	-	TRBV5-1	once	TGCGCCAGCAGCTTGGTTGTGGGGCCCAATGAGCAGTTCTTC	CASSLVVGPNEQFF
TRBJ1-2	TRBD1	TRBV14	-	TGTGCCAGCAGCCAAGGGTTACAGGGGGCGATTTGGTATGGCTACACCTTC	CASSQGLQGAIWYGYTF
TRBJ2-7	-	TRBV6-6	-	TGTGCCAGCAGTTACTTGCGAGAGGCCCACGAGCAGTACTTC	CASSYLREAHEQYF
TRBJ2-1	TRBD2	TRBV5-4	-	TGTGCCAGCAGCCCCCCCCGACTAGCGGGAGGGCCAGCCACTAAAGTCCTTGGGTTCTTC	CASSPPRLAGGPATKVLGFF
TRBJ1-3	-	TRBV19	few	TGTGCCAGTAGTATAGATGGTCACCTCTACTCTGGAAACACCATATATTTT	CASSIDGHLYSGNTIYF
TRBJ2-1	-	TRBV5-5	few	TGTGCCAGCAGCTTCCCCGGCTCCTACAATGAGCAGTTCTTC	CASSFPGSYNEQFF
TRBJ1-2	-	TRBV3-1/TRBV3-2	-	TGTGCCAGCAGCCAAGGTAGGGGCGGCTATGGCTACACCTTC	CASSQGRGGYGYTF
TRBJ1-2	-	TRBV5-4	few	TGTGCCAGCAGTCATACAGGGAGCTATGGCTACACCTTC	CASSHTGSYGYTF
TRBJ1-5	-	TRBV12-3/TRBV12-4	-	TGTGCCAGCAGTTTTGGAGGGAGTCAGCCCCAGCATTTT	CASSFGGSQPQHF
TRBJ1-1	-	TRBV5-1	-	TGCGCCAGCAGCGAGCTATCCAGGGTGAACACTGAAGCTTTCTTT	CASSELSRVNTEAFF
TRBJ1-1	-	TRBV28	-	TGTGCCAGCAGTTTATGGATCGGGGGGAACACTGAAGCTTTCTTT	CASSLWIGGNTEAFF
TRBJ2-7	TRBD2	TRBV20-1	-	TGCAGTGCTAGTATGCTAGCGGGGCTCTACGAGCAGTACTTC	CSASMLAGLYEQYF
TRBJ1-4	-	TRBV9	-	TGTGCCAGCAGCGTAGGAGGGAAACTCCCAACTAATGAAAAACTGTTTTTT	CASSVGGKLPTNEKLFF
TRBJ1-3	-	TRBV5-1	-	TGCGCCAGCAGTCTCGCGGGGGGACCTGGAAACACCATATATTTT	CASSLAGGPGNTIYF
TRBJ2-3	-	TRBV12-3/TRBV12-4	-	TGTGCCAGCAGTTGGGGGCTTTCAGATACGCAGTATTTT	CASSWGLSDTQYF
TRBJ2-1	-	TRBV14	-	TGTGCCAGCAGCCAAGGGCTAGTCAATGAGCAGTTCTTC	CASSQGLVNEQFF
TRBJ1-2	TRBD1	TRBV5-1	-	TGCGCCAGTAGGGGGACAGGTCTTTATGGCTACACCTTC	CASRGTGLYGYTF